What follows are 15 T cell receptor beta chains derived from one specimen sequenced in a study of blood T cell repertoires in COVID-19. The protocol was immunoSEQ multiplex PCR, while the TCRdb copy is restricted to in-frame clones and leaves out a portion. This table holds 200,000 to 250,000 clones, over 70% found once. The sample taken for sequencing was peripheral blood. The receptors shown here come from a woman between 65 and 79 years old with acute or convalescent COVID-19.

This clone is a singleton in its sample. The chain joins TRBV11-1 to TRBJ2-3; D may be TRBD1 (6 bases). The germline V gene has CDR1 SGHAT and CDR2 FQDESV (reference sequence). The V and J ends lost 7 bases and 6 bases respectively, with 17 bases between them. The CDR3 runs to 14 residues. CDR3 protein: CASTLPGAPDTQYF. DNA of the CDR3: TGTGCCAGCACCCTACCAGGGGCTCCCGATACGCAGTATTTT.

The chain combines TRBV5-1 with TRBJ1-2; weak D call: TRBD1 (5 bases). Deletions cut 0 bases from V and 2 bases from J, with 20 bases between. The CDR3 is 18 amino acids. CDR1 and CDR2 (germline): SGHRS, YFSETQ. The CDR3 DNA is TGCGCCAGCAGCTTGGCTCTGGACACCCAAAGCATAAACTATGGCTACACCTTC. Amino acids: CASSLALDTQSINYGYTF.

This clone was seen a few times. The chain has TRBV5-1 and TRBJ1-5; perhaps TRBD1 as D (6 bases). CDR3 size: 16 residues. Looked up from germline, CDR1 is SGHRS and CDR2 is YFSETQ. Trimming took off 1 base at V and 0 bases at J, with 11 bases between the two ends. Written as DNA, the CDR3 is TGCGCCAGCAGCTTGTCAGGGGACCTTAGCAATCAGCCCCAGCATTTT. Protein sequence: CASSLSGDLSNQPQHF.

V is TRBV28 and J is TRBJ1-1; 9 bases align to TRBD1. This CDR3 contains 12 residues. From germline, CDR1 is MDHEN and CDR2 SYDVKM. Unmatched junction bases numbered 4, after V lost 6 bases and J lost 8 bases. The CDR3 loop is CASSKGQGEAFF. Here the CDR3 DNA reads TGTGCCAGCAGCAAGGGACAGGGAGAAGCTTTCTTT.

Note on this clone: The sample contains more than one DNA sequence encoding this CDR3. The chain uses TRBV10-2 and TRBJ2-5; 11 nucleotides agree with TRBD2. The trim removed 6 bases at V and 4 bases at J, leaving 10 bases unmatched. The CDR3 covers 16 residues. Germline V gene sequence: CDR1 WSHSY, CDR2 SAAADI. As DNA, the CDR3 is TGCGCCAGCAGGGGCCCTAGCGGGGGGCCGGCAGAGACCCAGTACTTC. The encoded protein is CASRGPSGGPAETQYF.

This clone was seen only a few times. V is TRBV13 and J is TRBJ2-1, with D possibly being TRBD1 (6 bases). The CDR3 is 15 amino acids. Germline V gives CDR1 PRHDT, CDR2 FYEKMQ (reference sequence). Trimming stripped 0 bases from V and 2 bases from J, with 8 bases between. In nucleotides, the CDR3 is TGTGCCAGCAGCTTAGGGGGGGCGACCTACAATGAGCAGTTCTTC. Translation gives CASSLGGATYNEQFF.

This clone was observed a single time. The chain employs TRBV7-2 and TRBJ1-3; D is unresolved. CDR1 is SGHTA, CDR2 FQGNSA, per germline. With 1 base removed from V and 0 bases from J, the gap between germline ends came to 4 bases. CDR3 length: 14 amino acids. The CDR3 DNA reads TGTGCCAGCAGCTTAGGTTACTCTGGAAACACCATATATTTT. This gives the protein CASSLGYSGNTIYF.

The chain recombines TRBV4-1 with TRBJ2-7; TRBD1 aligns across 8 bases. Germline lookup yields CDR1 MGHRA and CDR2 YSYEKL. This CDR3 spans 18 amino acids. V dropped 2 bases and J dropped 4; count of bases not matched to a gene: 16. CDR3 region: CASSQSLYRATGGYEQYF. The DNA of the CDR3 is TGCGCCAGCAGCCAATCTTTGTACCGGGCTACAGGGGGGTACGAGCAGTACTTC.

V gene TRBV14 combines with J gene TRBJ1-1, with TRBD1 as a possible D gene (6 bases). The CDR3 runs 13 residues. The germline V gene has CDR1 SGHDN and CDR2 FVKESK. The V end was cut by 0 bases, the J end by 11 bases, with 13 bases between. The CDR3 loop reads CASSQERRGGAFF. CDR3 coding DNA: TGTGCCAGCAGCCAAGAAAGGCGAGGGGGTGCTTTCTTT.

In its sample, this clone was seen many times. The CDR3 DNA reads as TGTGCCAGCAGGGTACAGGGCCGGGAGACCCAGTACTTC. Its translation is CASRVQGRETQYF. The chain has TRBV5-6 and TRBJ2-5, with D possibly TRBD1 on 6 matching bases. Trimming shortened V by 5 bases and J by 5 bases, and 13 bases separated the two germline ends. This CDR3 contains 13 residues. Per germline, CDR1 SGHDT and CDR2 YYEEEE.

The chain's CDR3 is CASSVTGSQETQYF. The CDR3 DNA reads TGTGCCAGCAGCGTGACAGGGAGCCAAGAGACCCAGTACTTC. This rearrangement joins TRBV14 to TRBJ2-5; 7 bases are a match to TRBD1. V shed 5 bases, J shed 1 base, and the junction held 4 bases outside the gene matches. The CDR3 covers 14 residues. Germline loops: CDR1 SGHDN, CDR2 FVKESK.

The genes are TRBV30 and TRBJ1-5; 7 positions match TRBD1. In germline, CDR1 is GTSNPN, CDR2 SVGIG (reference sequence). The J segment lost 3 bases and the V segment lost 4 bases, leaving 6 bases of the junction unmatched. This CDR3 comprises 14 residues. This CDR3 is CAWNRGTANQPQHF. CDR3 bases: TGTGCCTGGAATAGGGGGACAGCCAATCAGCCCCAGCATTTT.

This chain joins TRBV13 and TRBJ1-2; TRBD1 aligns across 7 bases. CDR1 PRHDT and CDR2 FYEKMQ come from the germline V gene (reference sequence). V lost 5 bases to trimming and J lost 4 bases; unmatched junction nucleotides: 4. The CDR3 length is 13 residues. The DNA for the CDR3 is TGTGCCAGCAGCCTACAGGGGTCCTATGGCTACACCTTC. It specifies CASSLQGSYGYTF.

Written as DNA, the CDR3 is TGTGCCAGCAGCCCGGGTGGCCAAGAGACCCAGTACTTC. It encodes CASSPGGQETQYF. V and J are TRBV7-8 and TRBJ2-5, with D unclear. CDR1 and CDR2 (germline): SGHVS, FQNEAQ. The CDR3 runs 13 residues. V was cut by 5 bases and J by 1 base, with 8 bases left in between.

The chain joins TRBV5-1 to TRBJ1-1; 10 bases fit TRBD1. This CDR3 is built from 15 residues. The germline gives CDR1 SGHRS, CDR2 YFSETQ. V lost 4 bases, J lost 4 bases, and 7 bases stayed unmatched. The chain's CDR3 is CASSPPTGGVTEAFF. CDR3 DNA sequence: TGCGCCAGCAGCCCCCCGACAGGGGGCGTCACTGAAGCTTTCTTT.